This entry lists 19 T cell receptor beta chains sequenced from one sample in a study of monozygotic twins with inflammatory bowel disease. From the 5' RACE reads, TCRdb lists one entry per CDR3 protein and no DNA. Found here are roughly 170,000 distinct CDR3 sequences; the top ten clones hold less than 8%. Specimen: blood. These receptors originate from a human donor with ulcerative colitis or Crohn's disease, or a healthy co-twin of an affected twin (not recorded which).

This chain connects TRBV12-3 or TRBV12-4 to TRBJ2-7; TCRdb indicates TRBD1, and absent DNA this call remains unverified. The CDR3 extends over 12 amino acids. The CDR3 loop reads CASSLGGAGQYF.

The chain is built from TRBV3-1 and TRBJ2-7; TCRdb names TRBD2, which stays unverified in the absence of DNA. CDR1 and CDR2 (germline): LGHDT, YNNKEL (reference sequence). The length of the CDR3 is 17 residues. This CDR3 is CASSHMMGLAGAYEQSF.

This chain uses TRBV12-3 or TRBV12-4 with TRBJ1-5; TCRdb gives TRBD1 as the D gene, but with no DNA this cannot be confirmed. The CDR3 extends over 15 amino acids. The CDR3 sequence: CASSPTGTIREPQHF.

This chain connects TRBV5-6 to TRBJ2-7; the D call of TRBD1 rests on TCRdb alone, since no DNA is present to check it. CDR3 length: 15 amino acids. CDR1 is SGHDT and CDR2 is YYEEEE in the germline V gene. The CDR3 sequence: CASSAGTGDGYEQYF. Full variable domain (outside the CDR3, taken from reference TRBV5-6 and TRBJ2-7): DAGVTQSPTHLIKTRGQQVTLRCSPKSGHDTVSWYQQALGQGPQFIFQYYEEEERQRGNFPDRFSGHQFPNYSSELNVNALLLGDSALYLCASSAGTGDGYEQYFGPGTRLTVT.

The chain employs TRBV20-1 and TRBJ2-3; TCRdb lists TRBD2, though no DNA is available to test this call. The CDR3 is 14 residues long. Germline V CDR1 and CDR2: DFQATT, SNEGSKA (reference sequence). CDR3 loop: CSAPLAGGTDTQYF.

This chain links TRBV6-2 or TRBV6-3 with TRBJ1-2; the D call from TCRdb, TRBD1, cannot be confirmed without DNA. Germline CDR1 is MNHEY and CDR2 is SVGEGT. This CDR3 is built from 15 residues. This CDR3 reads CASSYPGHTNYGYTF.

The rearrangement links TRBV7-2 to TRBJ2-7; TCRdb calls TRBD2, which cannot be checked without DNA. CDR1 SGHTA and CDR2 FQGNSA come from the germline V gene. This CDR3 comprises 14 residues. CDR3 residues: CASSLLVNGYEQYF.

This chain uses TRBV5-5 with TRBJ1-3; the TCRdb call, TRBD1, lacks DNA for checking. From germline, CDR1 is SGHKS and CDR2 YYEKEE (reference sequence). This CDR3 is 16 amino acids long. The CDR3 spells CASSTGQGAPGNTIYF.

The chain links TRBV6-5 to TRBJ1-3. CDR1 MNHEY and CDR2 SVGAGI come from the germline V gene. The CDR3 is made up of 12 amino acids. The CDR3: CASSSQGNTIYF.

This chain uses TRBV7-9 with TRBJ1-1; TCRdb picks TRBD1, but there is no DNA to check that call. Germline CDR1 SEHNR, CDR2 FQNEAQ (reference sequence). This CDR3 region has 16 residues. The CDR3 reads CASSLRDRGGNTEAFF.

This chain connects TRBV10-3 to TRBJ2-6; the D call of TRBD2 rests on TCRdb alone, since no DNA is present to check it. CDR1 ENHRY and CDR2 SYGVKD come from the germline V gene. The CDR3 covers 14 residues. The CDR3 region is CAISESASGNVLTF.

The chain carries TRBV5-1 and TRBJ2-7. The CDR3 length is 13 residues. The germline V gene has CDR1 SGHRS and CDR2 YFSETQ. Here the CDR3 reads CASSPLASYEQYF.

The chain combines TRBV6-2 or TRBV6-3 with TRBJ2-3; as DNA is missing, the TRBD2 call by TCRdb cannot be tested. Germline V CDR1 and CDR2: MNHEY, SVGEGT. This CDR3 has 17 amino acids. CDR3 amino acids: CASSHYPGLAGVATQYF.

The chain has TRBV5-4 and TRBJ2-7. From germline, CDR1 is SGHNT and CDR2 YYREEE (reference sequence). CDR3 size: 15 residues. The CDR3 protein is CASSLVGEIVHEQYF.

The rearrangement joins TRBV5-4 to TRBJ2-2; the TCRdb D gene call, TRBD2, has no DNA to confirm it. The germline V gene encodes CDR1 SGHNT and CDR2 YYREEE (reference sequence). The CDR3 covers 18 residues. This CDR3 is CASSPRWAAGVGTGELFF.

V and J are TRBV7-2 and TRBJ1-1; TCRdb's D gene call, TRBD1, goes unchecked for lack of DNA. The CDR3 runs 14 residues. CDR1 and CDR2 from the germline V gene are SGHTA and FQGNSA. This chain's CDR3 is CASSYRTVNTEAFF.

CDR3 residues: CASRAGFGLGSYNEQFF. The chain uses TRBV2 and TRBJ2-1. CDR1 and CDR2 from the germline V gene are SNHLY and FYNNEI. The CDR3 runs 17 residues.

The V gene is TRBV12-3 or TRBV12-4, the J gene TRBJ2-7; TCRdb returns TRBD1, unconfirmable since there is no DNA. The CDR3 is made up of 15 amino acids. CDR3 in amino acids: CASSYRDRGVHEQYF.

The chain has TRBV27 and TRBJ2-7; as DNA is missing, the TRBD2 call by TCRdb cannot be tested. The germline V gene encodes CDR1 MNHEY and CDR2 SMNVEV (reference sequence). CDR3 length: 12 amino acids. This CDR3 is CASSLVGSEQYF.